This TCR beta chain was identified in a study of memory CD4+ T cells and cytomegalovirus serostatus. Turning to the study itself: Healthy Belgian adult donors included fewer than 10 CMV-positive and fewer than 25 CMV-negative people.

In its sample, this clone was seen a few times. Its antigen is unknown. This CDR3 has 16 amino acids. CDR1 and CDR2 from the germline V gene are SGHDT and YYEEEE. With 1 base clipped from V and 2 bases from J, the junction kept 7 bases outside the gene matches. Repertoires were generated with immunoSEQ multiplex PCR, while TCRdb's copy carries only in-frame clones and drops some. The sample shows over 40,000 clones, approximately 83% of them seen only once. Single viable CD3+CD4+CD8-CD45RO+ cells were sorted as the memory CD4+ T cells. Positive selection with CD4 microbeads enriched total CD4+ T cells. Study results and limitations: Of around 160 reported CMV TCRbeta sequences, under 70 were found in memory CD4+ repertoires. CMV serostatus prediction reached median AUC about 0.95, or 0.9 with US-trained model.

The V call is TRBV5-6, the J call TRBJ2-5, with TRBD2 matching over 8 bases. The sequence was collected from an adult in good health and CMV-seronegative. Sequencing was done on a sample of memory CD4+ T cells from blood. CDR3 region: CASSLTSGLSQETQYF. The CDR3, as DNA: TGTGCCAGCAGCTTGACTAGCGGTCTTTCTCAAGAGACCCAGTACTTC.